This T cell receptor (beta chain) was sequenced in a study of T cells expressing NK-cell markers. Overall study: Seropositivity for HCMV was found in most of the eight sequenced donors, with one seronegative. Findings and caveats of the study: Several donors had dominant NKG2C+ clonotypes that comprised roughly 1.0-8% of their CD8+ T cells. Among a handful of donors, these clonotypes also ranked first in the CD3+CD56-NKG2C+ fraction.

Remarks on this clonotype: The antigen is not known.

Germline-derived CDR1 and CDR2 are SNHLY and FYNNEI. This CDR3 is built from 12 residues. TCRdb reworked the 5' RACE reads into one entry per CDR3 protein, no DNA. The specimen's table records roughly 160,000 distinct CDR3 sequences. The TCR was taken from a man aged 18-75 years in good health. Sequencing was done on a sample of blood T cells: a sorted CD56 or NKG2C T cell subset, CD4+ or CD8+ T cells, or bulk PBMC T cells (not recorded which). V and J are TRBV2 and TRBJ2-5. CDR3 region: CASSDAGETQYF.